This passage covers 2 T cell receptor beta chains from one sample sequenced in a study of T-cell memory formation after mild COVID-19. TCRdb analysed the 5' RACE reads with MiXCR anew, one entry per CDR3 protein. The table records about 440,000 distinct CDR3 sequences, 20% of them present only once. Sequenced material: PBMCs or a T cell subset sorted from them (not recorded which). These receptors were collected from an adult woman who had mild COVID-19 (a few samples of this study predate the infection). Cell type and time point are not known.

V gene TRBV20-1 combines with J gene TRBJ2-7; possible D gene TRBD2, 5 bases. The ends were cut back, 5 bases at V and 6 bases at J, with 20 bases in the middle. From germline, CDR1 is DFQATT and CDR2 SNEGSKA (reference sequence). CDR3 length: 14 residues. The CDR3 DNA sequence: TGCAGTGCTCCACACCCGGGAAGCTTAGGCGAGCAGTACTTC. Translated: CSAPHPGSLGEQYF.

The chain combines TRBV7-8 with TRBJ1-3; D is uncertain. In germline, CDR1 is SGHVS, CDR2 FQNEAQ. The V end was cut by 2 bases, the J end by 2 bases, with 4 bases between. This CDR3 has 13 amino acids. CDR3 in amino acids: CASSLTTGNTIYF. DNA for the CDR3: TGTGCCAGCAGCTTAACAACTGGAAACACCATATATTTT.